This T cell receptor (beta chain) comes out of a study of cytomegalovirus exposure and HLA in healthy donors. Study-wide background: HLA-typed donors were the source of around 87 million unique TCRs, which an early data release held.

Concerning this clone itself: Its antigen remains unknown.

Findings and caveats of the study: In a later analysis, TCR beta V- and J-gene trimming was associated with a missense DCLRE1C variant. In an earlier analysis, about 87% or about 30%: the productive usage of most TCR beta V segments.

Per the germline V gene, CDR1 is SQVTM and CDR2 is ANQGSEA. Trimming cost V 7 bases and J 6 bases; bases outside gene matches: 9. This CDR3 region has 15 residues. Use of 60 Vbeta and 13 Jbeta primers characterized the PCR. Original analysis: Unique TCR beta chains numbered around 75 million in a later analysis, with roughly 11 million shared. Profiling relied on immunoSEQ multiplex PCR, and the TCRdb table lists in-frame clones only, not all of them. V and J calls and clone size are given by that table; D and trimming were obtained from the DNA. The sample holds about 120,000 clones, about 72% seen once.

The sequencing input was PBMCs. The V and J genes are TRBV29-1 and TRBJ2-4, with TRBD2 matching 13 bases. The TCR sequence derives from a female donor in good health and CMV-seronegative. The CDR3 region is CSAGQGTSGINIQYF. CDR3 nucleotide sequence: TGCAGCGCAGGACAGGGGACTAGCGGGATAAACATTCAGTACTTC.